The 14 T cell receptor beta chains listed next were all sequenced from one sample in a study of blood T cell repertoires in COVID-19. Sequencing used immunoSEQ multiplex PCR; TCRdb keeps in-frame clones, though not all of them. This sample has under 45,000 clones, with around nine tenths found just once. The sample consisted of peripheral blood. Source of these receptors: a man aged 40-50 years with COVID-19, enrolled during active disease.

The rearrangement links TRBV2 to TRBJ2-7, with a weak D call TRBD2 (7 bases). The V end was cut by 6 bases, the J end by 2 bases, with 17 bases between. This CDR3 comprises 15 residues. Germline-derived CDR1 and CDR2 are SNHLY and FYNNEI. In DNA, the CDR3 is TGTGCCAGCAGCCTAGAGGGGGGGGGCACCTACGAGCAGTACTTC. This gives the protein CASSLEGGGTYEQYF.

The rearrangement uses TRBV5-1 and TRBJ1-1; possibly TRBD1 for D (5 bases). The germline V and J ends were trimmed by 7 bases and 1 base, with 17 bases remaining between them. CDR1 and CDR2 (germline): SGHRS, YFSETQ. This CDR3 has 15 amino acids. The CDR3 DNA follows: TGCGCCAGCGCCTTACAGGCGGGAGGGAACACTGAAGCTTTCTTT. Its translation: CASALQAGGNTEAFF.

The V gene is TRBV6-1, the J gene TRBJ1-1; no firm D call. Germline V gene lookup returns CDR1 MNHNS and CDR2 SASEGT. This CDR3 comprises 15 residues. Trimming shortened V by 0 bases and J by 2 bases, and 10 bases separated the two germline ends. The CDR3 coding sequence is TGTGCCAGCAGTGAAGCCGGTTTGATCAACACTGAAGCTTTCTTT. It translates to CASSEAGLINTEAFF.

This chain links TRBV5-1 with TRBJ1-2, with D tentatively TRBD1 (6 bases). Germline CDR1 is SGHRS and CDR2 is YFSETQ. This CDR3 spans 15 amino acids. Trimming pared 4 bases from V and 4 bases from J, leaving 17 bases between. The CDR3 coding sequence is TGCGCCAGCAGCCCGGGGGGAACAGGGATCTATGGCTACACCTTC. Translation: CASSPGGTGIYGYTF.

This chain joins TRBV25-1 and TRBJ1-2, with TRBD1 identical over 7 bases. This CDR3 has 16 amino acids. CDR1 and CDR2 (germline): MGHDK, SYGVNS. V shed 2 bases, J shed 0 bases, and the junction held 6 bases outside the gene matches. In DNA, the CDR3 is TGTGCCAGCAGTGAACAGGGGGTGGGGGCTAACTATGGCTACACCTTC. It is translated as CASSEQGVGANYGYTF.

The rearrangement links TRBV4-1 to TRBJ2-1, with TRBD2 matching over 14 bases. After removal of 0 bases from V and 10 bases from J, the junction contained 5 bases not matched to a gene. Germline-derived CDR1 and CDR2 are MGHRA and YSYEKL. The CDR3 extends over 16 amino acids. CDR3: CASSQEGLAGEREQFF. The CDR3 bases are TGCGCCAGCAGCCAAGAGGGACTAGCGGGAGAAAGGGAGCAGTTCTTC.

The V and J genes are TRBV2 and TRBJ2-7; no clear D. Germline V CDR1 and CDR2: SNHLY, FYNNEI. CDR3 size: 11 residues. V lost 6 bases and J 0 bases, leaving 3 bases between the germline ends. Here the CDR3 DNA reads TGTGCCAGCAGCGTCTCCTACGAGCAGTACTTC. Protein: CASSVSYEQYF.

This clone came up once. The rearrangement links TRBV19 to TRBJ2-1; TRBD1 matches 7 bases. CDR1 and CDR2 from the germline V gene are LNHDA and SQIVND (reference sequence). CDR3 length equals 16 residues. V trimming: 7 bases; J trimming: 3 bases; junction bases outside the gene matches: 12. Here the CDR3 reads CASTSSNRGIYNEQFF. CDR3 coding DNA: TGTGCCAGTACCTCATCTAACAGGGGAATCTACAATGAGCAGTTCTTC.

The chain uses TRBV4-1 and TRBJ2-2, with TRBD1 matching over 8 bases. In germline, CDR1 is MGHRA, CDR2 YSYEKL. After removal of 3 bases from V and 9 bases from J, the junction contained 9 bases not matched to a gene. The CDR3 runs to 15 residues. CDR3 amino acids: CASSHDGQGGRELFF. In DNA, the CDR3 is TGCGCCAGCAGCCACGACGGACAGGGAGGTCGGGAGCTGTTTTTT.

This sequence joins TRBV30 and TRBJ1-3; 10 bases are a match to TRBD1. CDR3 length: 16 amino acids. V lost 2 bases to trimming and J lost 2 bases; unmatched junction nucleotides: 6. From germline, CDR1 is GTSNPN and CDR2 SVGIG (reference sequence). CDR3 region: CAWSPLTGGAGNTIYF. CDR3 coding DNA: TGTGCCTGGAGTCCACTGACAGGGGGCGCTGGAAACACCATATATTTT. Complete variable domain (other parts from reference TRBV30 and TRBJ1-3): SQTIHQWPATLVQPVGSPLSLECTVEGTSNPNLYWYRQAAGRGLQLLFYSVGIGQISSEVPQNLSASRPQDRQFILSSKKLLLSDSGFYLCAWSPLTGGAGNTIYFGEGSWLTVV.

The chain uses TRBV9 and TRBJ2-7, with TRBD1 as a possible D gene (5 bases). The CDR3 contains 15 residues. The germline CDR1 and CDR2 sequences are SGDLS and YYNGEE. V gave up 3 bases and J gave up 6 bases, with 19 bases separating them. CDR3 in amino acids: CASSATIFQGSEQYF. The CDR3 DNA sequence: TGTGCCAGCAGCGCGACAATATTTCAGGGTTCCGAGCAGTACTTC.

The chain employs TRBV29-1 and TRBJ2-3; 7 bases align to TRBD2. CDR1 and CDR2 from the germline V gene are SQVTM and ANQGSEA. V dropped 6 bases and J dropped 6; count of bases not matched to a gene: 6. This CDR3 spans 12 amino acids. The CDR3 region has the DNA TGCAGCGTGTGGGGGGGGAGCGATACGCAGTATTTT. Residues: CSVWGGSDTQYF.

V gene TRBV4-1 combines with J gene TRBJ2-1; D is unresolved. V shed 3 bases and J shed 0 bases, with 12 bases lying between them. The germline V gene has CDR1 MGHRA and CDR2 YSYEKL. This CDR3 contains 16 residues. CDR3 in amino acids: CASSQPTTSSYNEQFF. CDR3 coding DNA: TGCGCCAGCAGCCAGCCCACTACGAGCTCCTACAATGAGCAGTTCTTC.

The V and J genes are TRBV27 and TRBJ1-2, with D perhaps TRBD1 (6 bases). The CDR3 spans 14 residues. V lost 6 bases and J lost 2, with 13 bases in between. The germline V gene encodes CDR1 MNHEY and CDR2 SMNVEV (reference sequence). This CDR3 reads CASSSQGPNYGYTF. DNA for the CDR3: TGTGCCAGCAGCTCACAGGGCCCCAACTATGGCTACACCTTC.